These T cell receptor beta chains were read from a single sample in a study of Ad26.COV2.S vaccination and SARS-CoV-2 variants. Libraries were prepared by immunoSEQ multiplex PCR; TCRdb keeps only in-frame clonotypes and omits some of them. The data show about 480,000 clones, with 87% seen just once and around 13% held by the top ten. Specimen: peripheral blood, collected in a trial of Ad26.COV2.S vaccine versus placebo. These receptors were taken from a person aged 18-65 years who received the Ad26.COV2.S COVID-19 vaccine or a placebo. Both conserved end residues are part of each CDR3. Fields, in order: J gene, D gene, clone size, V gene, CDR3 protein, CDR3 DNA. D genes are given only for firm matches. For some rows the clone size is stated as once, few or many, or as a class when expanded; others skip it.

J: TRBJ2-7
D: NA
size: NA
V: TRBV6-5
CDR3: CASRGDSVEQYF
DNA: TGTGCCAGCAGAGGAGACAGTGTCGAGCAGTACTTC

J: TRBJ2-2
D: NA
size: NA
V: TRBV27
CDR3: CASSSPYLGELFF
DNA: TGTGCCAGCAGTTCACCCTATCTCGGGGAGCTGTTTTTT

J: TRBJ2-1
D: TRBD2
size: few
V: TRBV7-2
CDR3: CASSLAGTTNNEQFF
DNA: TGTGCCAGCAGCTTAGCCGGGACTACCAACAATGAGCAGTTCTTC

J: TRBJ1-1
D: NA
size: NA
V: TRBV29-1
CDR3: CSVGGDVEAFF
DNA: TGCAGCGTGGGGGGTGACGTTGAAGCTTTCTTT

J: TRBJ1-5
D: NA
size: NA
V: TRBV15
CDR3: CATSRVGLQPQHF
DNA: TGTGCCACCAGCAGAGTCGGATTGCAGCCCCAGCATTTT

J: TRBJ2-2
D: NA
size: once
V: TRBV10-3
CDR3: CAAKQEWGTGELFF
DNA: TGTGCCGCGAAACAAGAATGGGGCACCGGGGAGCTGTTTTTT

J: TRBJ2-2
D: NA
size: NA
V: TRBV2
CDR3: CASSRTTTGELFF
DNA: TGTGCCAGCAGTCGGACAACTACCGGGGAGCTGTTTTTT

J: TRBJ1-1
D: NA
size: NA
V: TRBV5-1
CDR3: CASSLNTPNTEAFF
DNA: TGCGCCAGCAGCTTGAACACCCCGAACACTGAAGCTTTCTTT

J: TRBJ2-2
D: NA
size: NA
V: TRBV11-2
CDR3: CASSLSKKRGTGELFF
DNA: TGTGCCAGCAGCTTATCTAAAAAGCGCGGCACCGGGGAGCTGTTTTTT

J: TRBJ2-5
D: NA
size: NA
V: TRBV6-2/TRBV6-3
CDR3: CASSQLPQATQYF
DNA: TGTGCCAGCAGTCAGTTACCCCAGGCGACCCAGTACTTC

J: TRBJ1-1
D: NA
size: NA
V: TRBV4-3
CDR3: CASSQVAGSDTEAFF
DNA: TGCGCCAGCAGCCAAGTCGCAGGGTCGGACACTGAAGCTTTCTTT

J: TRBJ1-2
D: TRBD1
size: NA
V: TRBV5-1
CDR3: CASSLGTGGPSYGYTF
DNA: TGCGCCAGCAGCTTGGGTACAGGGGGCCCTTCCTATGGCTACACCTTC

J: TRBJ1-1
D: NA
size: NA
V: TRBV28
CDR3: CASSLESTEAFF
DNA: TGTGCCAGCAGTTTAGAGAGCACTGAAGCTTTCTTT

J: TRBJ1-1
D: NA
size: NA
V: TRBV18
CDR3: CASSLQQTNTEAFF
DNA: TGTGCCAGCTCACTACAGCAAACGAACACTGAAGCTTTCTTT

J: TRBJ2-2
D: TRBD1
size: NA
V: TRBV7-9
CDR3: CASSYDRGEIHAGELFF
DNA: TGTGCCAGCAGCTATGACAGGGGGGAAATCCACGCCGGGGAGCTGTTTTTT

J: TRBJ1-4
D: NA
size: NA
V: TRBV9
CDR3: CASSARSGANEKLFF
DNA: TGTGCCAGCAGCGCCAGATCGGGGGCTAATGAAAAACTGTTTTTT

J: TRBJ2-7
D: TRBD1
size: few
V: TRBV5-6
CDR3: CASSDTPGQSYEQYF
DNA: TGTGCCAGCAGCGACACGCCGGGACAGAGCTACGAGCAGTACTTC

J: TRBJ1-2
D: NA
size: once
V: TRBV6-5
CDR3: CASAAIGYTF
DNA: TGTGCCAGCGCAGCGATTGGCTACACCTTC

J: TRBJ2-7
D: NA
size: NA
V: TRBV7-2
CDR3: CASSPTGGPGEQYF
DNA: TGTGCCAGCAGCCCCACGGGGGGCCCAGGGGAGCAGTACTTC

J: TRBJ2-7
D: TRBD2
size: NA
V: TRBV6-5
CDR3: CASSYASGTSSYEQYF
DNA: TGTGCCAGCAGTTACGCCTCCGGGACTAGTTCCTACGAGCAGTACTTC

J: TRBJ2-7
D: NA
size: NA
V: TRBV19
CDR3: CASSIEGTQFYEQYF
DNA: TGTGCCAGTAGTATAGAGGGGACCCAGTTCTACGAGCAGTACTTC

J: TRBJ2-1
D: NA
size: NA
V: TRBV11-2
CDR3: CASSLGSRRIPYNEQFF
DNA: TGTGCCAGCAGCTTAGGGTCCCGCAGGATTCCCTACAATGAGCAGTTCTTC

J: TRBJ2-1
D: TRBD2
size: NA
V: TRBV19
CDR3: CASSIAQAGVSSYNEQFF
DNA: TGTGCCAGTAGTATAGCGCAGGCGGGGGTGAGCTCCTACAATGAGCAGTTCTTC

J: TRBJ2-1
D: NA
size: NA
V: TRBV29-1
CDR3: CSVHYLNEQFF
DNA: TGCAGCGTCCATTATCTAAATGAGCAGTTCTTC

J: TRBJ1-2
D: NA
size: NA
V: TRBV10-3
CDR3: CAIKGVGPYYGYTF
DNA: TGTGCCATCAAGGGGGTCGGGCCCTACTATGGCTACACCTTC

J: TRBJ1-1
D: NA
size: few
V: TRBV28
CDR3: CASARGPAEAFF
DNA: TGTGCCAGCGCCCGAGGCCCGGCTGAAGCTTTCTTT

J: TRBJ2-7
D: TRBD2
size: NA
V: TRBV20-1
CDR3: CSASLGPASGNSYEQYF
DNA: TGCAGTGCTAGTCTGGGACCAGCTAGCGGGAATTCCTACGAGCAGTACTTC

J: TRBJ2-2
D: TRBD1
size: NA
V: TRBV2
CDR3: CASSVEGGTRTGELFF
DNA: TGTGCCAGCAGTGTTGAAGGGGGCACTCGAACCGGGGAGCTGTTTTTT

J: TRBJ1-2
D: NA
size: NA
V: TRBV7-2
CDR3: CASSSRVGGRAPARTF
DNA: TGTGCCAGCAGCTCCAGGGTGGGGGGGCGCGCACCGGCCCGCACCTTC

J: TRBJ1-1
D: NA
size: NA
V: TRBV10-3
CDR3: CAISDPSGGSTEAFF
DNA: TGTGCCATCAGTGACCCCTCGGGGGGGTCCACTGAAGCTTTCTTT

J: TRBJ2-2
D: NA
size: NA
V: TRBV24-1
CDR3: CATSDLPDRSRNTGELFF
DNA: TGTGCCACCAGTGATTTGCCCGACAGAAGCCGCAACACCGGGGAGCTGTTTTTT

J: TRBJ2-4
D: NA
size: NA
V: TRBV29-1
CDR3: CSVEKSGNIQYF
DNA: TGCAGCGTTGAGAAAAGCGGAAACATTCAGTACTTC

J: TRBJ1-1
D: NA
size: NA
V: TRBV5-6
CDR3: CASSSWGRRNTEAFF
DNA: TGTGCCAGCAGCTCCTGGGGTCGGAGGAACACTGAAGCTTTCTTT

J: TRBJ1-5
D: NA
size: NA
V: TRBV2
CDR3: CASSEGVGARGQPQHF
DNA: TGTGCCAGCAGTGAAGGGGTAGGGGCCCGTGGTCAGCCCCAGCATTTT

J: TRBJ1-5
D: NA
size: NA
V: TRBV18
CDR3: CASSPTVGQPQHF
DNA: TGTGCCAGCTCACCTACCGTGGGGCAGCCCCAGCATTTT

J: TRBJ1-1
D: NA
size: NA
V: TRBV28
CDR3: CASSSVNTEAFF
DNA: TGTGCCAGCAGTTCGGTGAACACTGAAGCTTTCTTT

J: TRBJ2-3
D: NA
size: NA
V: TRBV2
CDR3: CASSRQGGDLDTQYF
DNA: TGTGCCAGCAGCCGACAGGGAGGAGATCTGGATACGCAGTATTTT

J: TRBJ2-2
D: NA
size: NA
V: TRBV7-8
CDR3: CASSPGLQNTGELFF
DNA: TGTGCCAGCAGCCCGGGACTGCAGAACACCGGGGAGCTGTTTTTT

J: TRBJ1-3
D: NA
size: NA
V: TRBV2
CDR3: CASRVGSSGNTIYF
DNA: TGTGCCAGCAGGGTGGGCAGCTCTGGAAACACCATATATTTT

J: TRBJ2-1
D: NA
size: NA
V: TRBV6-2/TRBV6-3
CDR3: CASSPSTLTSKHEQFF
DNA: TGTGCCAGCAGTCCATCGACTTTAACTAGCAAGCATGAGCAGTTCTTC